The 5 T cell receptor beta chains below all came from one sample that was sequenced in a study of Graves' ophthalmopathy and Graves' hyperthyroidism. Transcripts of RNA were the source for amplifying TCR beta CDR3 regions. RT-PCR with HTBI primers came first, then second-round multiplex PCR. TCRdb reprocessed the multiplex PCR reads with MiXCR, giving one entry per CDR3 protein. The sample includes just over 600,000 distinct CDR3 sequences, approximately 21% of them seen just once. Material: peripheral blood. These receptor sequences come from a woman under 30 with stable Graves' hyperthyroidism. Some clones in this sample may be carry-over from other donors' samples.

This clonotype was found a few times. The chain uses TRBV5-1 and TRBJ1-1, with D hard to call. Germline CDR1 reads SGHRS; CDR2 reads YFSETQ. V gave up 6 bases and J gave up 5 bases, with 11 bases separating them. The CDR3 runs to 12 residues. The CDR3 DNA reads as TGCGCCAGCAAGAACGGGTATACTGAAGCTTTCTTT. Encoded protein: CASKNGYTEAFF.

This clonotype was counted ten times or more. The CDR3 DNA sequence: TGTGCCAGCAGCCTCGGACGGACCTACGAGCAGTACTTC. Translation: CASSLGRTYEQYF. This chain links TRBV6-5 with TRBJ2-7; no clear D. This CDR3 comprises 13 residues. The germline V gene encodes CDR1 MNHEY and CDR2 SVGAGI. Trimming stripped 6 bases from V and 2 bases from J, with 11 bases between.

Written as DNA, the CDR3 is TGTGCCAGCAGTCTCGGGACAGGGGTTCGTAATTCACCCCTCCACTTT. It is translated as CASSLGTGVRNSPLHF. The chain is built from TRBV6-1 and TRBJ1-6; 10 bases are a match to TRBD1. Germline CDR1 and CDR2: MNHNS and SASEGT. V dropped 5 bases and J dropped 6; count of bases not matched to a gene: 7. The CDR3 length is 16 residues.

This clonotype was found many times. V is TRBV20-1 and J is TRBJ1-2; 7 positions agree with TRBD1. Germline V gives CDR1 DFQATT, CDR2 SNEGSKA (reference sequence). Trimming took 1 base from V and 2 from J; bases not matched to a gene: 1. The CDR3 contains 13 residues. The CDR3 nucleotides are TGCAGTGCTAGAGTGACAGGGAACTATGGCTACACCTTC. Translation: CSARVTGNYGYTF.

As concerns this clonotype: One end of the junction does not line up with germline, which may come from a read error. The V call is TRBV29-1, the J call TRBJ1-1; D remains unclear. This CDR3 has 11 amino acids. CDR1 SQVTM and CDR2 ANQGSEA come from the germline V gene. The CDR3 loop reads CGVVKNTEAFF. CDR3 nucleotides: TGCGGCGTTGTTAAAAACACTGAAGCTTTCTTT. The variable domain in full, with the rest retrieved from reference TRBV29-1 and TRBJ1-1, is SAVISQKPSRDICQRGTSLTIQCQVDSQVTMMFWYRQQPGQSLTLIATANQGSEATYESGFVIDKFPISRPNLTFSTLTVSNMSPEDSSIYLCGVVKNTEAFFGQGTRLTVV.